The 21 T cell receptor beta chains reported below all come from one sample, sequenced in a study of vaccination effects on CD4 cells after COVID-19. Their cognate antigens are unknown. Profiling relied on immunoSEQ multiplex PCR, and the TCRdb table lists in-frame clones only, not all of them. Of about 14,000 clones listed, just over 75% were seen once; the top ten hold around 23%. The ViraFEST assay expanded antigen-specific CD4+ T cells with viral peptide pools before sequencing. CD4+ T cell isolation took place after 10 days of culture. The source material was CD4+ T cells from PBMCs cultured with HCoV-229E spike peptides, sampled before COVID-19 vaccination. The origin of the receptors is a human donor who received a COVID-19 vaccine.

This clone was detected a few times. V is TRBV4-2 and J is TRBJ1-1; D gene ambiguous. Trimming took off 0 bases at V and 1 base at J, with 9 bases between the two ends. The length of the CDR3 is 15 residues. Germline-derived CDR1 and CDR2 are LGHNA and YNFKEQ. The CDR3 coding sequence is TGTGCCAGCAGCCAAGATCCTGGGGAGAACACTGAAGCTTTCTTT. Encoded protein: CASSQDPGENTEAFF.

V usage is TRBV30 and J usage is TRBJ2-6; D is undetermined. V lost 0 bases, J lost 4 bases, and 10 bases lay in between. CDR3 length: 15 amino acids. CDR1 and CDR2 from the germline V gene are GTSNPN and SVGIG (reference sequence). This CDR3 reads CAWSVLGLGANVLTF. The DNA of the CDR3 is TGTGCCTGGAGTGTACTGGGTCTCGGGGCCAACGTCCTGACTTTC.

This chain uses TRBV3-1 (or the pseudogene TRBV3-2) with TRBJ1-1; tentative D call: TRBD1 (6 bases). Germline CDR1 is LGHDT and CDR2 is YNNKEL (reference sequence). The CDR3 runs 14 residues. V was clipped by 2 bases and J by 6 bases, with 13 bases between them. CDR3 region: CASSQLGGRAEAFF. In nucleotides, the CDR3 is TGTGCCAGCAGCCAATTAGGGGGGAGAGCTGAAGCTTTCTTT.

The gene calls are TRBV6-2 or TRBV6-3 and TRBJ2-3; D tentatively fits TRBD1 or TRBD2 (5 bases each). Germline V lookup: CDR1 MNHEY, CDR2 SVGEGT. This CDR3 has 17 residues. V was clipped by 5 bases and J by 6 bases, with 24 bases between them. The CDR3 nucleotides are TGTGCCAGCAGTACCGGTCGGGGCCCACCCCCTTTGGATACGCAGTATTTT. Amino acids: CASSTGRGPPPLDTQYF.

The V and J genes are TRBV6-5 and TRBJ1-2, with D perhaps matching TRBD1 (6 bases). Germline values: CDR1 MNHEY, CDR2 SVGAGI. V was trimmed by 10 bases and J by 6 bases, leaving 21 bases between them. This CDR3 is 14 amino acids long. The DNA of the CDR3 is TGTGCCACCAGGAACGTCGGGGGGCGTCATGGCTACACCTTC. Its translation is CATRNVGGRHGYTF.

This clone is medium-sized in the sample. The chain uses TRBV11-3 and TRBJ2-3, with D perhaps matching TRBD1 or TRBD2 (5 bases each). Germline V lookup: CDR1 SGHNT, CDR2 YENEEA. The CDR3 totals 13 residues. The V and J ends lost 5 bases and 3 bases respectively, with 9 bases between them. CDR3 amino acids: CASSKWGTDTQYF. In nucleotides, the CDR3 is TGTGCCAGCAGCAAATGGGGGACAGATACGCAGTATTTT.

V and J are TRBV2 and TRBJ2-3; D is uncertain. Germline CDR1 reads SNHLY; CDR2 reads FYNNEI. V gave up 0 bases and J gave up 2 bases, with 12 bases separating them. The CDR3 has 16 residues. CDR3 nucleotides: TGTGCCAGCAGTGAAGCGTCAGACCGATCCACAGATACGCAGTATTTT. Translated, it gives CASSEASDRSTDTQYF.

V is TRBV7-2 and J is TRBJ2-1; TRBD2 aligns across 9 bases. Germline CDR1 and CDR2: SGHTA and FQGNSA. The CDR3 has 14 residues. V lost 6 bases to trimming and J lost 9 bases; unmatched junction nucleotides: 9. The CDR3 reads CASRQAGGRAEQFF. CDR3 DNA sequence: TGTGCCAGCAGACAAGCGGGAGGCCGGGCTGAGCAGTTCTTC.

The V and J genes are TRBV5-5 and TRBJ2-1; TRBD2 aligns across 7 bases. Trimming removed 4 bases from V and 8 bases from J; junction bases left unmatched: 9. From germline, CDR1 is SGHKS and CDR2 YYEKEE (reference sequence). The CDR3 runs 14 residues. Written as DNA, the CDR3 is TGTGCCAGCAGCCTCGGACTAGTAATCGATGAGCAGTTCTTC. It is translated as CASSLGLVIDEQFF.

The V gene is TRBV19, the J gene TRBJ1-5; TRBD1 aligns across 10 bases. The CDR3 totals 15 residues. V gave up 3 bases and J gave up 6 bases; unmatched junction bases: 5. Per the germline V gene, CDR1 is LNHDA and CDR2 is SQIVND (reference sequence). Here the CDR3 reads CASSIGTGVGQPQHF. DNA of the CDR3: TGTGCCAGTAGTATTGGGACAGGGGTGGGTCAGCCCCAGCATTTT.

The V call is TRBV12-3 or TRBV12-4, the J call TRBJ1-4, with D unresolved. This CDR3 spans 13 amino acids. V lost 6 bases and J 5 bases, leaving 10 bases between the germline ends. The CDR3 is CASRPAGNEKLFF. In DNA, the CDR3 is TGTGCCAGCAGGCCTGCGGGGAATGAAAAACTGTTTTTT.

The chain is built from TRBV3-1 (or the pseudogene TRBV3-2) and TRBJ1-6, with 7 bases aligning to TRBD1. The CDR3 extends over 14 amino acids. CDR1 is LGHDT and CDR2 is YNNKEL in the germline V gene (reference sequence). Trimming took 4 bases from V and 7 from J; bases not matched to a gene: 4. CDR3 protein: CASSRGTENSPLHF. The CDR3 coding sequence is TGTGCCAGCAGCCGCGGGACAGAGAATTCACCCCTCCACTTT.

This clone was observed a single time. The V gene is TRBV3-1 (or the pseudogene TRBV3-2), the J gene TRBJ2-7; weak D call: TRBD2 (5 bases). The length of the CDR3 is 14 residues. V dropped 5 bases and J dropped 4 bases, with 15 bases sitting between them. Germline V gene sequence: CDR1 LGHDT, CDR2 YNNKEL (reference sequence). This CDR3 reads CASSDTSAFYEQYF. CDR3 nucleotides: TGTGCCAGCAGCGACACTAGTGCCTTTTACGAGCAGTACTTC.

This clone occurred a few times. The chain joins TRBV2 to TRBJ2-7; D not certain. This CDR3 region has 13 residues. V was clipped by 3 bases and J by 6 bases, with 12 bases between them. Germline V gene lookup returns CDR1 SNHLY and CDR2 FYNNEI. The CDR3 nucleotides are TGTGCCAGCAGTGAGTTGGAGCTCTTCGAGCAGTACTTC. This gives the protein CASSELELFEQYF.

This sequence joins TRBV7-2 and TRBJ2-1, with D possibly matching TRBD1 (5 bases). V shed 1 base and J shed 8 bases, with 15 bases lying between them. Per the germline V gene, CDR1 is SGHTA and CDR2 is FQGNSA. The CDR3 runs to 15 residues. This chain's CDR3 is CASSLGVRVGDEQFF. DNA for the CDR3: TGTGCCAGCAGCTTAGGGGTCAGGGTCGGTGATGAGCAGTTCTTC.

The J gene is TRBJ2-1, the V gene TRBV6-2 or TRBV6-3, with 12 bases that match TRBD2. The CDR3 consists of 19 residues. In germline, CDR1 is MNHEY, CDR2 SVGEGT. The ends lost 1 base at V and 4 bases at J; junction bases unmatched: 11. The DNA of the CDR3 is TGTGCCAGCAGTTACTTGGGGACTAGCGGGCCCCCTAAATACAATGAGCAGTTCTTC. It yields the protein CASSYLGTSGPPKYNEQFF.

CDR3 in DNA: TGTGCCAGCTCACGGGGGGCTGTCACAGATACGCAGTATTTT. Translated, it gives CASSRGAVTDTQYF. The chain employs TRBV3-1 (or the pseudogene TRBV3-2) and TRBJ2-3; D may be TRBD2 (7 bases). Germline assignment: CDR1 LGHDT and CDR2 YNNKEL (reference sequence). The CDR3 loop spans 14 amino acids. V shed 8 bases and J shed 2 bases, with 14 bases lying between them.

The gene calls are TRBV20-1 and TRBJ2-7; TRBD2 matches at 7 bases. V lost 6 bases to trimming and J lost 4 bases; unmatched junction nucleotides: 3. Per the germline V gene, CDR1 is DFQATT and CDR2 is SNEGSKA (reference sequence). There are 11 residues in the CDR3. CDR3 coding DNA: TGCAGTGCCAGGCGGGGGTACGAGCAGTACTTC. As protein: CSARRGYEQYF.

This clone occurred once. The gene calls are TRBV7-9 and TRBJ2-4, with TRBD1 matching 12 bases. The CDR3 sequence is 19 residues long. V lost 5 bases and J lost 0; bases outside the gene matches: 11. The V gene's germline CDR1 is SEHNR and CDR2 FQNEAQ (reference sequence). CDR3 nucleotide sequence: TGTGCCAGCAGCAGTGGGACAGGGGGCAAAGGATTAGCCAAAAACATTCAGTACTTC. Residues: CASSSGTGGKGLAKNIQYF.

The rearrangement links TRBV5-1 to TRBJ2-2; D remains unclear. The germline V and J ends were trimmed by 0 bases and 3 bases, with 6 bases remaining between them. This CDR3 has 14 residues. In germline, CDR1 is SGHRS, CDR2 YFSETQ. This CDR3 reads CASSLEPYTGELFF. CDR3 DNA sequence: TGCGCCAGCAGCTTGGAACCCTACACCGGGGAGCTGTTTTTT.

V gene TRBV30 combines with J gene TRBJ1-1, with a weak D call TRBD1 (5 bases). The CDR3 is 13 residues long. With 2 bases removed from V and 3 bases from J, the gap between germline ends came to 10 bases. Per germline, CDR1 GTSNPN and CDR2 SVGIG (reference sequence). The CDR3 sequence is CAWSRGSYTEAFF. The DNA for the CDR3 is TGTGCCTGGAGTCGGGGCAGCTACACTGAAGCTTTCTTT.